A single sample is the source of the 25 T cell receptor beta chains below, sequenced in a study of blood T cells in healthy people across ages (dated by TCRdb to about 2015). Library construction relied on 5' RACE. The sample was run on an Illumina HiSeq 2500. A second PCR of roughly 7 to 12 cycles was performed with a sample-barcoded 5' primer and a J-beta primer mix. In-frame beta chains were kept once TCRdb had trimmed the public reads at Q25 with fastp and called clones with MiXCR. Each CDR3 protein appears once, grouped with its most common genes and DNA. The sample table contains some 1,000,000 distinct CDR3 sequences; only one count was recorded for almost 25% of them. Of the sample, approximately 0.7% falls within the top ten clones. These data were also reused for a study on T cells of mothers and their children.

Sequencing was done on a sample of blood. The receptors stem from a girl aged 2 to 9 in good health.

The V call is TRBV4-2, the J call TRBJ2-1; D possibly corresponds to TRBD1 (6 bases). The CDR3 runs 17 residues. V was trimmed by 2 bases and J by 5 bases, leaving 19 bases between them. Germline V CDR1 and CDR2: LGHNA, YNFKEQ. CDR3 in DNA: TGTGCCAGCAGCCAAAGTATCCCAGGGGCACCGGACAATGAGCAGTTCTTC. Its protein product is CASSQSIPGAPDNEQFF.

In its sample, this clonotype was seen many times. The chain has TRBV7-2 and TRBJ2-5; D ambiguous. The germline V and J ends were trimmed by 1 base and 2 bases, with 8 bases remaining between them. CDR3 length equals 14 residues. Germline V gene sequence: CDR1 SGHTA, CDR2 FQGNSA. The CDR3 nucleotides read TGTGCCAGCAGCTTAGGTGTCCTACAAGAGACCCAGTACTTC. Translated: CASSLGVLQETQYF.

CDR3 sequence: CASSLASGAAYLETQYF. The CDR3 region has the DNA TGCGCCAGCAGCTTAGCCTCAGGGGCCGCTTATCTGGAGACCCAGTACTTC. The rearrangement joins TRBV5-1 to TRBJ2-5, with D possibly being TRBD1 (6 bases). The ends were cut back, 2 bases at V and 5 bases at J, with 22 bases in the middle. The CDR3 spans 17 residues. In germline, CDR1 is SGHRS, CDR2 YFSETQ.

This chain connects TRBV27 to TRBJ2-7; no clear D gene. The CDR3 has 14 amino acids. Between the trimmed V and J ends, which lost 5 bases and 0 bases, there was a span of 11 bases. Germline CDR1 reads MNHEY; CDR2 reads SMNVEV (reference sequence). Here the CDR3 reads CASSPVENSYEQYF. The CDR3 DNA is TGTGCCAGCAGTCCAGTGGAGAACTCCTACGAGCAGTACTTC.

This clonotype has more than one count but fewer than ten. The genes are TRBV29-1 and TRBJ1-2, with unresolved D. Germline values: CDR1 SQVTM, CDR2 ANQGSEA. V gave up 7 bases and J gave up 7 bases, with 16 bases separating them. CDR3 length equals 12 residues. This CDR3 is CSASRSRGGYTF. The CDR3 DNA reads TGCAGCGCCTCTAGGTCTCGGGGTGGCTACACCTTC.

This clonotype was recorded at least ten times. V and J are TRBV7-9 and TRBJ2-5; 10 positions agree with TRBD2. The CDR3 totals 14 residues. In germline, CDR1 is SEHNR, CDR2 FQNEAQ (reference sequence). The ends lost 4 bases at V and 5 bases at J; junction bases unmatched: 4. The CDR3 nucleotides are TGTGCCAGCAGCTCTAGCGGGAGCGGGGAGACCCAGTACTTC. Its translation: CASSSSGSGETQYF.

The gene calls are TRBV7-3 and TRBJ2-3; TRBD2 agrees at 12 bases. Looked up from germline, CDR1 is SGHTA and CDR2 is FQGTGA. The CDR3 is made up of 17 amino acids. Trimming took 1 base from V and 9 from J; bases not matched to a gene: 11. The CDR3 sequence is CASSLKPSGGDLGTQYF. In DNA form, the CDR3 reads TGTGCCAGCAGCTTAAAGCCTAGCGGGGGGGATCTGGGGACGCAGTATTTT.

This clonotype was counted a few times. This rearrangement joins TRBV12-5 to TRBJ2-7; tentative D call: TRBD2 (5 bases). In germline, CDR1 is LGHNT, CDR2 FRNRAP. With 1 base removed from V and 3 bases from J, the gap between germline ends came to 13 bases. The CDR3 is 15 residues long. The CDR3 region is CASGLAGFEGYEQYF. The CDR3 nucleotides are TGTGCTAGTGGTTTGGCAGGATTCGAGGGCTACGAGCAGTACTTC.

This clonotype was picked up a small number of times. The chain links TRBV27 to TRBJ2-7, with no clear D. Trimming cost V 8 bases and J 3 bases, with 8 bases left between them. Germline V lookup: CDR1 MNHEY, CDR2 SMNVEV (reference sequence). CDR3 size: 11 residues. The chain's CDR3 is CASLRIYEQYF. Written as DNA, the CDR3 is TGTGCCAGCCTTAGAATCTACGAGCAGTACTTC.

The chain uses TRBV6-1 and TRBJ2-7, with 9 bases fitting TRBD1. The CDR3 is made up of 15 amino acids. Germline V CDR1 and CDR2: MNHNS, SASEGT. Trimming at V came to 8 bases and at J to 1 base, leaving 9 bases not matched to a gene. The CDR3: CASPKVGTGSYEQYF. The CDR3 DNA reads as TGTGCCAGCCCTAAGGTCGGGACAGGGTCCTACGAGCAGTACTTC.

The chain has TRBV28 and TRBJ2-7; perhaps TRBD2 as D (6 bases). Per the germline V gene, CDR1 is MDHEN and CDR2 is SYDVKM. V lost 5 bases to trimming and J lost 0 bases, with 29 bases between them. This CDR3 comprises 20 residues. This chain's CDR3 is CASSPPPLRRESLSSYEQYF. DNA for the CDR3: TGTGCCAGCAGTCCACCTCCTCTTAGACGGGAGAGCTTGAGCTCCTACGAGCAGTACTTC. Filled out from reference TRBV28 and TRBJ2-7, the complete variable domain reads DVKVTQSSRYLVKRTGEKVFLECVQDMDHENMFWYRQDPGLGLRLIYFSYDVKMKEKGDIPEGYSVSREKKERFSLILESASTNQTSMYLCASSPPPLRRESLSSYEQYFGPGTRLTVT.

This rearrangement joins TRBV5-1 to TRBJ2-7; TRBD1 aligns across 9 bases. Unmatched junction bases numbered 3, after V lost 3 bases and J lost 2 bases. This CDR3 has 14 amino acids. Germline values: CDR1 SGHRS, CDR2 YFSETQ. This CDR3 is CASSSWTGAYEQYF. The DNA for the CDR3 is TGCGCCAGCAGCTCCTGGACAGGGGCCTACGAGCAGTACTTC.

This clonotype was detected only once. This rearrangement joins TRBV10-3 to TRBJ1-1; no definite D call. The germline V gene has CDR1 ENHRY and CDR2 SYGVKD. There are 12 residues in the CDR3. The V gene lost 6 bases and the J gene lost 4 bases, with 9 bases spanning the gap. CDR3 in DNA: TGTGCCATCAGGGAGCATTCCACTGAAGCTTTCTTT. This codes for CAIREHSTEAFF.

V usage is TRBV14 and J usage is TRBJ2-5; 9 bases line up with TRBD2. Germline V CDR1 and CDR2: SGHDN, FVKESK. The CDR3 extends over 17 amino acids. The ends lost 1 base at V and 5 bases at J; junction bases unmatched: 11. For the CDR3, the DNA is TGTGCCAGCAGCCAAGTTATCTCAGGACTAGCGTGGGAGACCCAGTACTTC. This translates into CASSQVISGLAWETQYF.

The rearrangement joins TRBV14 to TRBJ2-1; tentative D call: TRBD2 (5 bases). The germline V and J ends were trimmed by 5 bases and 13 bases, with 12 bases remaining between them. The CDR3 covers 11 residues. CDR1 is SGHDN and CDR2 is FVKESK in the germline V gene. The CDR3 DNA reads TGTGCCAGCAGCTTGGCCGGGAAACAGTTCTTC. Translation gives CASSLAGKQFF.

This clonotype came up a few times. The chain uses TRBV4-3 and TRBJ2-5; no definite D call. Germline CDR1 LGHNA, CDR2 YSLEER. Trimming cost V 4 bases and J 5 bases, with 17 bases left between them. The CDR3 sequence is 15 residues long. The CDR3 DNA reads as TGCGCCAGCAGCCCGACTCTCTTGGATCAGGAGACCCAGTACTTC. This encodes CASSPTLLDQETQYF.

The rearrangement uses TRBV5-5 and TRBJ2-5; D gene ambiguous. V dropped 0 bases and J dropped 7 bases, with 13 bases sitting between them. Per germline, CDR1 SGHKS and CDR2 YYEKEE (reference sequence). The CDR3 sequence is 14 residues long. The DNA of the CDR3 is TGTGCCAGCAGCTTGGGGCCTCCTTCAGTGACCCAGTACTTC. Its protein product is CASSLGPPSVTQYF.

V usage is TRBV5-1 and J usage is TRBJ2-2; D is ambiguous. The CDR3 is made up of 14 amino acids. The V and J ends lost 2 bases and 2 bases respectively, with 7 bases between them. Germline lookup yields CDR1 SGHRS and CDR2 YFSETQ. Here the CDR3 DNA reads TGCGCCAGCAGCTTTGAAGGAAACACCGGGGAGCTGTTTTTT. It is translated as CASSFEGNTGELFF. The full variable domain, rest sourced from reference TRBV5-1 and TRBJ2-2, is KAGVTQTPRYLIKTRGQQVTLSCSPISGHRSVSWYQQTPGQGLQFLFEYFSETQRNKGNFPGRFSGRQFSNSRSEMNVSTLELGDSALYLCASSFEGNTGELFFGEGSRLTVL.

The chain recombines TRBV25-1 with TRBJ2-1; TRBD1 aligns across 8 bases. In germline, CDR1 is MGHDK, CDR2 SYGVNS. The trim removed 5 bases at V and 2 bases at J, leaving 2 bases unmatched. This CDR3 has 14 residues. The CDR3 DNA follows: TGTGCCAGCAGTCAGGGGGCTACCTACAATGAGCAGTTCTTC. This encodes CASSQGATYNEQFF.

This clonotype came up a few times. CDR3 amino acids: CASSLGKADIQYF. As DNA, the CDR3 is TGTGCCAGCAGCTTAGGCAAGGCAGACATTCAGTACTTC. J is TRBJ2-4 and V is TRBV7-9; D not certain. The CDR3 loop spans 13 amino acids. Germline CDR1 reads SEHNR; CDR2 reads FQNEAQ (reference sequence). V dropped 1 base and J dropped 8 bases, with 9 bases sitting between them.

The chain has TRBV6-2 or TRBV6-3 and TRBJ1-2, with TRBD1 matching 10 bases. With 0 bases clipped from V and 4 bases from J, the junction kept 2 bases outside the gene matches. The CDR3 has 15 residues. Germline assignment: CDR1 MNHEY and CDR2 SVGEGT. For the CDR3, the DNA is TGTGCCAGCAGTTACTCGACAGGGGGCACCTATGGCTACACCTTC. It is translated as CASSYSTGGTYGYTF.

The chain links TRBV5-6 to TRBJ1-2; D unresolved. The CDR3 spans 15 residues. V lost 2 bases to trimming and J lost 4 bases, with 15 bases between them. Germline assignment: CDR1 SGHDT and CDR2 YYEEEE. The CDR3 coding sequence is TGTGCCAGCAGCTTCGAGGGCACAGACCCCTATGGCTACACCTTC. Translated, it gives CASSFEGTDPYGYTF.

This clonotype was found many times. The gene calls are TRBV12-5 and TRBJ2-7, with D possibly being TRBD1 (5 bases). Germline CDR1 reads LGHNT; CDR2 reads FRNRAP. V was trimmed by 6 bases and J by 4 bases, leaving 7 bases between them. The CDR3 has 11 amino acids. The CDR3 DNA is TGTGCTAGTGGGGGGCTTTACGAGCAGTACTTC. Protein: CASGGLYEQYF.

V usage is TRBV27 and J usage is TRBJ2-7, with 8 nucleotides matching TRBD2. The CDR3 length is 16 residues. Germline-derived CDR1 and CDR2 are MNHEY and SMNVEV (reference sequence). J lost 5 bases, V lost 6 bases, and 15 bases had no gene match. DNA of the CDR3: TGTGCCAGCAGGTGGACTGATGAAGCGGGAGTCCACGAGCAGTACTTC. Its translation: CASRWTDEAGVHEQYF.

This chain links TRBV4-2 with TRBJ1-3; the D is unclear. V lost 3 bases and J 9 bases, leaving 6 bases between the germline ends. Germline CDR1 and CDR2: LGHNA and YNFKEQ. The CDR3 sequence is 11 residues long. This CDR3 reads CASSQGSTIYF. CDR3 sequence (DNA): TGTGCCAGCAGCCAGGGCAGCACCATATATTTT.